This T cell receptor beta chain derives from a study of blood T cell repertoires in COVID-19. Study-level information: Researchers got acute and convalescent COVID-19 samples from the United States, Italy and Spain. T cells, B-cell-depleted T cells, or PBMCs supplied cDNA or gDNA.

Original processing notes: Amplification from reference gene primers served as the basis for estimated nucleated cell counts. TCRdb's copy holds only in-frame clones and misses some; the assay was immunoSEQ multiplex PCR. That table gives V, J and clone size, and the DNA gave D and trimming. The sample contains around 100,000 clones, roughly 87% of which appear only once. The sequenced material came from peripheral blood. The source is a woman aged 80 or over in a cohort sampled during active COVID-19.

As DNA, the CDR3 is TGTGCCAGTAGTTATGTGACTTATGATTCCTACAATGAGCAGTTCTTC. Residues: CASSYVTYDSYNEQFF. This rearrangement joins TRBV19 to TRBJ2-1; unclear D gene. The CDR3 spans 16 residues. Between the trimmed V and J ends, which lost 5 bases and 1 base, there was a span of 15 bases. Germline CDR1 and CDR2: LNHDA and SQIVND (reference sequence).